This T cell receptor beta chain originates from a study of blood T cell repertoires in COVID-19 (dated by TCRdb to 2019 to 2021). Describing the broader study: Samples from collaborators originated in the United States, Italy and Spain and spanned both the acute and convalescent phases of COVID-19. Where HLA class I and class II types were available, the types were taken from metadata supplied by the sample provider, not from assay-based typing. The repertoires were made available in a free public database intended to serve as a resource for research on the immune response to SARS-CoV-2. The prospective study material was composed of cDNA or gDNA derived from T cells, B-cell-depleted T cells, or PBMCs. A de-identified subject ID, COVID-19 status, age in years and sex were almost always included in the sample metadata. The samples were drawn from the first 160 participants of the ongoing ImmuneRACE study and from some 1,300 subjects provided by 6 global collaborators. The dataset comprised deeply sampled blood TCRbeta repertoires from subjects exposed to, actively infected with, or recovered from COVID-19. Results and caveats for the whole study, not just this receptor: The amount of clinical and demographic metadata varied by source and participant and was provided uncurated.

For CDR1 and CDR2, the germline V gene lists ENHRY and SYGVKD. The CDR3 spans 16 residues, from the cysteine through the phenylalanine. The entry retains the CDR3 DNA only, 48 bases that are in frame from base 1. Relative to germline, V is missing 4 bases and J is missing 4 bases, with 9 bases of the junction outside any gene match. Whole blood was collected in K2EDTA tubes by collaborating institutions according to the institutions' own protocols. For TCRbeta analysis, collaborator samples were shipped as frozen whole blood, as isolated PBMCs, or as DNA extracted from either sample type. TCRbeta CDR3 regions were amplified from genomic DNA by means of the immunoSEQ Assay, a bias-controlled multiplex PCR. The paper's processing steps were these. Within the assay, amplification of reference gene primers was used to estimate how many nucleated cells each sample contained. Sequence reads were collapsed and filtered to measure the absolute abundance of every unique TCRbeta CDR3 rearrangement. For each sample, productive Simpson clonality was calculated as the square root of Simpson's diversity index across productive rearrangements. TCRdb took over this immuneACCESS table, retaining in-frame rearrangements with V and J assigned. Such tables are incomplete; in checked studies, under half of the missing clones stem from an unresolved V gene, and the remainder is unexplained. That table gives V, J and clone size, and the DNA gave D and trimming. The sample records about 380,000 clones, 75% to 90% of which are singletons. Of the sample, 3% to 4% is held by the ten largest clones.

Points on this clone: This clone's antigen is unknown. Base qualities are not provided; no much larger clone lies one nucleotide away.

The sample comprised peripheral blood. The receptor's source is a woman under 30 with acute or convalescent COVID-19. The V and J segments used are TRBV10-3 and TRBJ1-2; 10 middle bases align to TRBD1. The encoded CDR3 is CAISGGTGEHSYGYTF. The DNA reads as follows: TGTGCCATCAGTGGAGGGACAGGGGAACATTCCTATGGCTACACCTTC.